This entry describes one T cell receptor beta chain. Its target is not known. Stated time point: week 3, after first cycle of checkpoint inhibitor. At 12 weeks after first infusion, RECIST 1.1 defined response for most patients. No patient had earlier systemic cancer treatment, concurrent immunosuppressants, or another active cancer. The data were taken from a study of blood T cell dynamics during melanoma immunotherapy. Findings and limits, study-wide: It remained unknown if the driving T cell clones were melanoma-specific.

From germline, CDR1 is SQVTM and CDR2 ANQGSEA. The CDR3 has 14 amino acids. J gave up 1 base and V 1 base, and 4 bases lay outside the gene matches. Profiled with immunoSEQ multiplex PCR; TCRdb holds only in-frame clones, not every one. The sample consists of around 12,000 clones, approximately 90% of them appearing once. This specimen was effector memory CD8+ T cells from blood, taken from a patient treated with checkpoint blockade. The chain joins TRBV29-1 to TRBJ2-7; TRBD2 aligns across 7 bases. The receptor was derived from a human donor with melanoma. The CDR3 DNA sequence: TGCAGCGTTGAAGGGGCTAGCGGTTCCTACGAGCAGTACTTC. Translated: CSVEGASGSYEQYF.